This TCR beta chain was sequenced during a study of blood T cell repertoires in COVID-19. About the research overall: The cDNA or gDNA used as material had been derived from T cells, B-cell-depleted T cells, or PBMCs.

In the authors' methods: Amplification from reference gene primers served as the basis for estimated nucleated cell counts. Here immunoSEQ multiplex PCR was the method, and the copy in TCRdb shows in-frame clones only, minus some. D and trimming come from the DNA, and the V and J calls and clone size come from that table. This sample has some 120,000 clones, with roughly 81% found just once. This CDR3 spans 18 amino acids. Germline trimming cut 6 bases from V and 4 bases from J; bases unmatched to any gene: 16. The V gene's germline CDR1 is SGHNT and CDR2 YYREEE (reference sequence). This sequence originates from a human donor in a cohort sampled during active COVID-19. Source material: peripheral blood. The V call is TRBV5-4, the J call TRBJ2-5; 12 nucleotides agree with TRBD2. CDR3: CASIPSTSGRVVSETQYF. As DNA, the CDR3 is TGTGCCAGCATCCCTTCGACTAGCGGGAGAGTCGTTTCAGAGACCCAGTACTTC.